The 5 T cell receptor beta chains presented below share a single source sample, sequenced in a study of blood T cell repertoires in COVID-19. Sequencing used immunoSEQ multiplex PCR; TCRdb keeps in-frame clones, though not all of them. The sample has around 260,000 clones; around nine tenths are singletons. Material: PBMCs or T cells enriched from blood (not recorded which). These receptors were obtained from a woman aged 30 to 39 who had recovered from COVID-19.

The chain is built from TRBV25-1 and TRBJ2-7; 8 bases line up with TRBD1. The CDR3 loop spans 13 amino acids. CDR1 and CDR2 from the germline V gene are MGHDK and SYGVNS. The V and J ends lost 11 bases and 2 bases, in that order; junction bases with no gene match: 8. CDR3 coding DNA: TGTGCCTCCACTGGGACAGGCCCCTACGAGCAGTACTTC. It codes for CASTGTGPYEQYF.

The chain couples TRBV28 to TRBJ1-6, with TRBD1 matching over 7 bases. This CDR3 region has 14 residues. Germline loops: CDR1 MDHEN, CDR2 SYDVKM. With V trimmed by 6 bases and J by 16 bases, 15 bases remained unmatched. This CDR3 reads CASSRGDSIDSLHF. The CDR3 nucleotides read TGTGCCAGCAGCCGCGGGGACAGCATAGATTCTCTCCACTTT.

This rearrangement joins TRBV21-1 to TRBJ2-7; the table's D call, TRBD1, was not checked against the DNA. TRBV21-1 is deemed a pseudogene. The CDR3 loop spans 16 amino acids. This chain's CDR3 is CASSNPTRDKTYEQYF. The CDR3 DNA reads as TGTGCCAGCAGCAACCCTACTCGGGACAAAACCTACGAGCAGTACTTC.

The chain links TRBV7-6 to TRBJ2-7, with 7 bases fitting TRBD2. The CDR3 sequence is 17 residues long. Per germline, CDR1 SGHVS and CDR2 FNYEAQ. Trimming cost V 1 base and J 6 bases; bases outside gene matches: 15. CDR3 in amino acids: CASSLGVNRGGKVEQYF. CDR3 bases: TGTGCCAGCAGCTTAGGAGTGAATCGCGGGGGTAAGGTCGAGCAGTACTTC. Using reference TRBV7-6 and TRBJ2-7 for the parts outside the CDR3, the full variable domain is GAGVSQSPRYKVTKRGQDVALRCDPISGHVSLYWYRQALGQGPEFLTYFNYEAQQDKSGLPNDRFSAERPEGSISTLTIQRTEQRDSAMYRCASSLGVNRGGKVEQYFGPGTRLTVT.

The V call is TRBV28, the J call TRBJ2-7; possible D gene TRBD1, 6 bases. The germline CDR1 and CDR2 sequences are MDHEN and SYDVKM. This CDR3 spans 15 amino acids. V lost 6 bases and J lost 0, with 15 bases in between. The CDR3 DNA is TGTGCCAGCAGGGCACCCAGGGGTTTCTCCTACGAGCAGTACTTC. Amino acid sequence: CASRAPRGFSYEQYF.